These T cell receptor beta chains were read from a single sample in a study of cytomegalovirus exposure and HLA in healthy donors. Clones were read by immunoSEQ multiplex PCR, and TCRdb kept only the in-frame ones, dropping some. The table includes about 160,000 clones, 75% to 85% detected once. The sequenced material came from PBMCs. These receptors came from a man aged 50 to 59 in good health and CMV-seropositive. Each CDR3 is given with its conserved first and last residue.

TRBJ2-3	TRBV18	CASSPSVTQRQYF
TRBJ1-2	TRBV5-1	CASSSTGGYGYTF
TRBJ2-2	TRBV5-1	CASSGTSGGLTGELFF
TRBJ2-3	TRBV9	CASSVDGGEGTDTQYF
TRBJ2-5	TRBV6-5	CASSYGTSGETQYF
TRBJ1-5	TRBV7-2	CASSLVGTENQPQHF
TRBJ1-4	TRBV28	CASSLQNSWEKLFF
TRBJ2-7	TRBV19	CASIPPRQLPREQYF
TRBJ1-3	TRBV10-2	CASSSGNTIYF
TRBJ2-4	TRBV10-2	CASSPGLAGPKNIQYF
TRBJ1-2	TRBV7-9	CASSHRQGATVYGYTF
TRBJ1-6	TRBV12-5	CASGLVESWGRGATGHSYNSPLHF
TRBJ1-3	TRBV2	CASSMGWGEYF
TRBJ2-2	TRBV6-5	CASTMNTGELFF
TRBJ2-1	TRBV27	CASRSVGYALPNEQFF
TRBJ2-1	TRBV10-2	CASSALAGRGRYNEQFF